This T cell receptor beta chain was sequenced in a study of blood T cell repertoires in COVID-19. Seattle patients were enrolled during active infection and followed longitudinally. Methods used by the authors: Cell counts per sample came from amplifying reference gene primers. Profiled with immunoSEQ multiplex PCR; TCRdb holds only in-frame clones, not every one. That table furnishes V, J and clone size, whereas the DNA furnished D and trimming. The sample lists 230,000 or so clones, about four fifths occurring once. The sequence was obtained from a woman older than 75 with COVID-19, enrolled during active disease. Sequenced input: peripheral blood.

CDR3 nucleotide sequence: TGTGCCATCAGTGAAAGGCAGGGAGGGAAAAACACCATATATTTT. This encodes CAISERQGGKNTIYF. The chain employs TRBV10-3 and TRBJ1-3; a weak D match, TRBD1 (5 bases). Trimming cost V 3 bases and J 6 bases, with 15 bases left between them. Germline CDR1 ENHRY, CDR2 SYGVKD. The CDR3 consists of 15 residues.